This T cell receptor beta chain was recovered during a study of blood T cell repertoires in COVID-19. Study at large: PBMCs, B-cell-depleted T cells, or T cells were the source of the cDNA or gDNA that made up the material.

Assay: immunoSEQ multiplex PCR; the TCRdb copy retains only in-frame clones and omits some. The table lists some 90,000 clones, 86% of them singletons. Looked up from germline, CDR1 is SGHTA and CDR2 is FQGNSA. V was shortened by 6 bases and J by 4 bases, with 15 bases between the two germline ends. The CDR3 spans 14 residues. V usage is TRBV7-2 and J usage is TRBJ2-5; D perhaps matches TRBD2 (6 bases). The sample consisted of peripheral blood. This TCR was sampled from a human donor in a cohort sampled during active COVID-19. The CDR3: CASSWRADGETQYF. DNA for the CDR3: TGTGCCAGCAGTTGGAGGGCGGACGGAGAGACCCAGTACTTC.